Following are 17 T cell receptor beta chains from one sample sequenced in a study of cytomegalovirus exposure and HLA in healthy donors (TCRdb year 2017). Libraries came from the immunoSEQ multiplex PCR assay. The clones in this table, taken by TCRdb from immuneACCESS, are in-frame only. Not every clone is retained; where verified, under half of the shortfall comes from an unresolved V gene, and the cause of the rest is unknown. Within this sample are some 240,000 clones, with roughly 80% of them counted one time only. The leading ten clones occupy around 5.5% of the sample. The sample taken for sequencing was PBMCs. Receptor source: a woman aged 18-29 years in good health and CMV-seronegative.

The chain carries TRBV11-2 and TRBJ2-7, with D possibly TRBD2 on 5 matching bases. The CDR3 has 14 amino acids. The ends were cut back, 0 bases at V and 3 bases at J, with 9 bases in the middle. The germline V gene encodes CDR1 SGHAT and CDR2 FQNNGV. The CDR3 DNA reads TGTGCCAGCAGCTTAGATCGCCGGGGCTACGAGCAGTACTTC. Amino acid sequence: CASSLDRRGYEQYF. Full variable domain (missing parts from reference TRBV11-2 and TRBJ2-7): EAGVAQSPRYKIIEKRQSVAFWCNPISGHATLYWYQQILGQGPKLLIQFQNNGVVDDSQLPKDRFSAERLKGVDSTLKIQPAKLEDSAVYLCASSLDRRGYEQYFGPGTRLTVT.

The chain recombines TRBV11-2 with TRBJ2-7, with D unclear. Germline V gene data show CDR1 as SGHAT and CDR2 as FQNNGV. The CDR3 consists of 15 residues. V shed 4 bases and J shed 2 bases, with 15 bases lying between them. The CDR3 here is CASSSLGRDAYEQYF. In DNA form, the CDR3 reads TGTGCCAGCAGCTCTTTAGGACGCGACGCCTACGAGCAGTACTTC. Drawing the rest from reference TRBV11-2 and TRBJ2-7, the complete variable domain is EAGVAQSPRYKIIEKRQSVAFWCNPISGHATLYWYQQILGQGPKLLIQFQNNGVVDDSQLPKDRFSAERLKGVDSTLKIQPAKLEDSAVYLCASSSLGRDAYEQYFGPGTRLTVT.

This sequence joins TRBV11-2 and TRBJ1-5; 9 nucleotides match TRBD1. CDR3 length equals 14 residues. CDR1 and CDR2 from the germline V gene are SGHAT and FQNNGV. V was clipped by 6 bases and J by 4 bases; unmatched bases: 4. The CDR3 region has the DNA TGTGCCAGCAGGGAGACAGGGGGAAATCAGCCCCAGCATTTT. Translation: CASRETGGNQPQHF.

The count of this clone is one. V usage is TRBV5-5 and J usage is TRBJ2-7, with D maybe TRBD2 (5 bases). V was pared by 4 bases and J by 1 base, with 9 bases between. This CDR3 comprises 13 residues. The germline V gene has CDR1 SGHKS and CDR2 YYEKEE (reference sequence). CDR3 bases: TGTGCCAGCAGCCCCGGGATATCCTACGAGCAGTACTTC. Encoded protein: CASSPGISYEQYF.

The chain combines TRBV29-1 with TRBJ2-2; D is unresolved. The CDR3 has 12 amino acids. With 6 bases removed from V and 6 bases from J, the gap between germline ends came to 11 bases. Germline V gene data show CDR1 as SQVTM and CDR2 as ANQGSEA. The CDR3 DNA reads as TGCAGCGTCGCGCCAGTCCCCGGGGAGCTGTTTTTT. The encoded protein is CSVAPVPGELFF.

The V and J genes are TRBV4-1 and TRBJ2-5; TRBD1 matches 10 bases. Unmatched junction bases numbered 13, after V lost 4 bases and J lost 5 bases. This CDR3 is built from 17 residues. In germline, CDR1 is MGHRA, CDR2 YSYEKL. The CDR3 is CASSPPAGDRGDETQYF. DNA of the CDR3: TGCGCCAGCAGCCCCCCGGCCGGGGACAGGGGTGATGAGACCCAGTACTTC.

This sequence joins TRBV5-4 and TRBJ1-1; tentative D call: TRBD1 (6 bases). This CDR3 is built from 15 residues. Looked up from germline, CDR1 is SGHNT and CDR2 is YYREEE (reference sequence). Trimming shortened V by 2 bases and J by 4 bases, and 15 bases separated the two germline ends. Here the CDR3 reads CASSFGGEGGTEAFF. In nucleotides, the CDR3 is TGTGCCAGCAGCTTTGGTGGGGAAGGGGGCACTGAAGCTTTCTTT.

The chain links TRBV27 to TRBJ2-7; D possibly uses TRBD1 or TRBD2 (6 bases each). CDR1 and CDR2 (germline): MNHEY, SMNVEV (reference sequence). CDR3 length: 14 amino acids. V was shortened by 6 bases and J by 3 bases, with 15 bases between the two germline ends. In DNA, the CDR3 is TGTGCCAGCAGCCGACCCGGAGGGGGCTACGAGCAGTACTTC. Translated: CASSRPGGGYEQYF.

This clone has a handful of counts. The gene calls are TRBV18 and TRBJ1-4; 7 bases fit TRBD1. Germline V gene lookup returns CDR1 KGHSH and CDR2 LQKENI. Trimming removed 3 bases from V and 8 bases from J; junction bases left unmatched: 9. The CDR3 runs to 15 residues. The CDR3 spells CASSPQGGMREKLFF. The CDR3 region has the DNA TGTGCCAGCTCACCCCAGGGGGGGATGAGGGAAAAACTGTTTTTT.

This chain connects TRBV30 to TRBJ2-7; TRBD1 matches at 9 bases. Losses at the gene ends were 4 bases for V and 7 bases for J; bases not matched to a gene: 11. The V gene's germline CDR1 is GTSNPN and CDR2 SVGIG (reference sequence). This CDR3 has 14 residues. The CDR3 spells CAWNHGGTGREQYF. The CDR3, as DNA: TGTGCCTGGAATCACGGGGGGACAGGGAGGGAGCAGTACTTC.

J is TRBJ1-1 and V is TRBV27; D is ambiguous. Between the trimmed V and J ends, which lost 6 bases and 2 bases, there was a span of 10 bases. Germline V lookup: CDR1 MNHEY, CDR2 SMNVEV (reference sequence). CDR3 length: 13 residues. CDR3 sequence reads: CASSLPGNTEAFF. The CDR3, as DNA: TGTGCCAGCAGCCTCCCGGGTAACACTGAAGCTTTCTTT.

J is TRBJ1-2 and V is TRBV6-5, with a weak D call TRBD1 (5 bases). The V end lost 4 bases, the J end lost 4 bases, and 13 bases lay between the germline ends. CDR1 and CDR2 (germline): MNHEY, SVGAGI. This CDR3 is 14 amino acids long. CDR3 protein: CASSSTRAGYGYTF. CDR3 in DNA: TGTGCCAGCAGTTCAACCAGGGCGGGCTATGGCTACACCTTC.

The chain has TRBV18 and TRBJ2-4; weak D call: TRBD1 (6 bases). The CDR3 has 15 residues. V lost 1 base to trimming and J lost 4 bases, with 11 bases between them. From germline, CDR1 is KGHSH and CDR2 LQKENI. The CDR3 here is CASSPLWDTKNIQYF. As DNA, the CDR3 is TGTGCCAGCTCACCACTGTGGGACACAAAAAACATTCAGTACTTC.

DNA of the CDR3: TGCAGTGCCACAGACTACGAGCAGTACTTC. This gives the protein CSATDYEQYF. This chain connects TRBV20-1 to TRBJ2-7; no clear D gene. V shed 6 bases and J shed 3 bases, with 6 bases lying between them. This CDR3 is built from 10 residues. Germline V gene lookup returns CDR1 DFQATT and CDR2 SNEGSKA (reference sequence).

The J gene is TRBJ2-1, the V gene TRBV14; no clear D gene. The germline CDR1 and CDR2 sequences are SGHDN and FVKESK. CDR3 length: 13 amino acids. V was shortened by 0 bases and J by 9 bases, with 9 bases between the two germline ends. The CDR3: CASSQEGYGEQFF. CDR3 nucleotide sequence: TGTGCCAGCAGCCAAGAGGGTTACGGTGAGCAGTTCTTC.

The genes are TRBV28 and TRBJ1-2, with D tentatively TRBD1 (6 bases). Trimming took off 5 bases at V and 8 bases at J, with 15 bases between the two ends. Germline loops: CDR1 MDHEN, CDR2 SYDVKM. The CDR3 runs 13 residues. CDR3 sequence reads: CASSLLGGQGYTF. DNA for the CDR3: TGTGCCAGCAGTCTCCTAGGGGGGCAAGGCTACACCTTC.

The chain uses TRBV28 and TRBJ1-1; D gene ambiguous. CDR1 and CDR2 from the germline V gene are MDHEN and SYDVKM. This CDR3 has 11 amino acids. V lost 3 bases and J lost 7, with 6 bases in between. The DNA of the CDR3 is TGTGCCAGCAGTTTTATGCGTGAAGCTTTCTTT. As protein: CASSFMREAFF.